This passage covers 20 T cell receptor beta chains from one sample sequenced in a study of cytomegalovirus exposure and HLA in healthy donors. The PCR contained 60 Vbeta and 13 Jbeta primers. Method: immunoSEQ multiplex PCR; TCRdb's copy keeps in-frame clones and lacks some. Its table records 90,000 to 120,000 clones. Sequencing input: PBMCs. The receptor set was obtained from a man aged 50 to 59 in good health and CMV-seronegative.

V gene TRBV7-6 combines with J gene TRBJ2-7; perhaps TRBD1 as D (5 bases). The germline CDR1 and CDR2 sequences are SGHVS and FNYEAQ. V lost 6 bases and J 6 bases, leaving 21 bases between the germline ends. The CDR3 sequence is 15 residues long. CDR3 coding DNA: TGTGCCAGCAGTTTGGCCTTTGGGGCTGCGAGCGAGCAGTACTTC. Its protein is CASSLAFGAASEQYF.

V and J are TRBV19 and TRBJ2-7; D is possibly TRBD2 (6 bases). Germline CDR1 and CDR2: LNHDA and SQIVND (reference sequence). There are 16 residues in the CDR3. Trimming took 5 bases from V and 4 from J, leaving 21 bases between them. CDR3 protein: CASSPLGGGGKYEQYF. Written as DNA, the CDR3 is TGTGCCAGTAGTCCCTTAGGCGGTGGCGGGAAATACGAGCAGTACTTC.

The chain uses TRBV27 and TRBJ1-1, with 7 bases aligning to TRBD1. The CDR3 length is 14 residues. The V gene's germline CDR1 is MNHEY and CDR2 SMNVEV (reference sequence). J gave up 5 bases and V 1 base, and 4 bases lay outside the gene matches. DNA for the CDR3: TGTGCCAGCAGTTTATTAGGGGGCACGACTGAAGCTTTCTTT. As protein: CASSLLGGTTEAFF.

CDR3 nucleotides: TGTGCCAGCAGCGTTGGGGGACAGGGGAGGGATGAGCAGTTCTTC. Protein product: CASSVGGQGRDEQFF. The chain joins TRBV9 to TRBJ2-1, with TRBD1 identical over 10 bases. J lost 8 bases, V lost 2 bases, and 7 bases had no gene match. The germline V gene has CDR1 SGDLS and CDR2 YYNGEE. There are 15 residues in the CDR3.

The chain joins TRBV9 to TRBJ1-1; D unclear. Germline-derived CDR1 and CDR2 are SGDLS and YYNGEE. This CDR3 region has 13 residues. V was cut by 3 bases and J by 4 bases, with 10 bases left in between. CDR3 sequence (DNA): TGTGCCAGCAGCGCACTAACGACCACTGAAGCTTTCTTT. This translates into CASSALTTTEAFF.

The J gene is TRBJ2-1, the V gene TRBV4-2; 10 nucleotides agree with TRBD2. The CDR3 spans 19 residues. The V gene end was trimmed by 0 bases and the J gene end by 1 base; junction bases not matched to a gene: 9. The germline CDR1 and CDR2 sequences are LGHNA and YNFKEQ. CDR3 bases: TGTGCCAGCAGCCAAGAGATTGGACTAGCGGCCGGATCCTACAATGAGCAGTTCTTC. It translates to CASSQEIGLAAGSYNEQFF.

This chain connects TRBV9 to TRBJ2-2; TRBD2 aligns across 10 bases. V shed 4 bases, J shed 1 base, and the junction held 4 bases outside the gene matches. CDR3 length: 16 residues. Germline-derived CDR1 and CDR2 are SGDLS and YYNGEE. CDR3 nucleotides: TGTGCCAGCAGCCCCAGACTAGCGGGGAACACCGGGGAGCTGTTTTTT. It translates to CASSPRLAGNTGELFF.

The DNA for the CDR3 is TGTGCCAGCAGCGGGAATGCGGGGGTGGCAGGTACGCAGTATTTT. Encoded protein: CASSGNAGVAGTQYF. The rearrangement links TRBV9 to TRBJ2-3; 7 bases agree with TRBD2. Germline V gives CDR1 SGDLS, CDR2 YYNGEE. CDR3 length equals 15 residues. Losses at the gene ends were 3 bases for V and 8 bases for J; bases not matched to a gene: 12.

The V and J genes are TRBV7-6 and TRBJ2-7, with D perhaps matching TRBD1 (6 bases). The V end was cut by 5 bases, the J end by 1 base, with 15 bases between. Per germline, CDR1 SGHVS and CDR2 FNYEAQ. There are 15 residues in the CDR3. CDR3 region: CASSPRTGYSYEQYF. Here the CDR3 DNA reads TGTGCCAGCAGCCCCCGTACAGGGTATTCCTACGAGCAGTACTTC.

J is TRBJ1-1 and V is TRBV14, with no clear D. The CDR3 consists of 13 residues. V lost 2 bases to trimming and J lost 4 bases, with 8 bases between them. Germline V gene lookup returns CDR1 SGHDN and CDR2 FVKESK. CDR3 sequence reads: CASSQQVGTEAFF. The CDR3 DNA is TGTGCCAGCAGCCAACAGGTAGGCACTGAAGCTTTCTTT.

The V and J genes are TRBV19 and TRBJ1-2; D gene uncertain. Germline V gene sequence: CDR1 LNHDA, CDR2 SQIVND (reference sequence). V lost 0 bases, J lost 0 bases, and 14 bases lay in between. The CDR3 has 17 residues. The CDR3 DNA reads TGTGCCAGTAGTATAGATCTCGAGACACGAACTAACTATGGCTACACCTTC. It encodes CASSIDLETRTNYGYTF.

The gene calls are TRBV19 and TRBJ2-7, with a tentative D call TRBD2 (6 bases). Trimming pared 3 bases from V and 3 bases from J, leaving 12 bases between. The CDR3 runs to 14 residues. Germline lookup yields CDR1 LNHDA and CDR2 SQIVND (reference sequence). The CDR3 coding sequence is TGTGCCAGTAGTATTCGGGGGTCCAACTACGAGCAGTACTTC. This codes for CASSIRGSNYEQYF. The full variable domain, rest sourced from reference TRBV19 and TRBJ2-7, is DGGITQSPKYLFRKEGQNVTLSCEQNLNHDAMYWYRQDPGQGLRLIYYSQIVNDFQKGDIAEGYSVSREKKESFPLTVTSAQKNPTAFYLCASSIRGSNYEQYFGPGTRLTVT.

The V gene is TRBV18, the J gene TRBJ1-1; 7 bases agree with TRBD1. The J segment lost 8 bases and the V segment lost 2 bases, leaving 11 bases of the junction unmatched. The CDR3 contains 15 residues. The germline CDR1 and CDR2 sequences are KGHSH and LQKENI. CDR3 loop: CASSPIPRGPLEAFF. The CDR3 coding sequence is TGTGCCAGCTCACCAATACCGAGGGGGCCCCTGGAAGCTTTCTTT.

J is TRBJ1-1 and V is TRBV5-1; D uncertain. The V end was cut by 4 bases, the J end by 1 base, with 8 bases between. This CDR3 has 13 residues. CDR1 and CDR2 (germline): SGHRS, YFSETQ. The CDR3 region is CASSGRANTEAFF. The DNA for the CDR3 is TGCGCCAGCAGCGGGAGGGCGAACACTGAAGCTTTCTTT.

The gene calls are TRBV19 and TRBJ1-5; D is ambiguous. CDR3 length equals 15 residues. V was cut by 3 bases and J by 3 bases, with 12 bases left in between. Looked up from germline, CDR1 is LNHDA and CDR2 is SQIVND (reference sequence). The CDR3 is CASSISQLFNQPQHF. CDR3 coding DNA: TGTGCCAGTAGTATTTCACAGCTTTTCAATCAGCCCCAGCATTTT. Combining the CDR3 with reference TRBV19 and TRBJ1-5 gives the whole variable domain DGGITQSPKYLFRKEGQNVTLSCEQNLNHDAMYWYRQDPGQGLRLIYYSQIVNDFQKGDIAEGYSVSREKKESFPLTVTSAQKNPTAFYLCASSISQLFNQPQHFGDGTRLSIL.

CDR3 residues: CASRRDRANTEAFF. The CDR3 coding sequence is TGTGCCAGCAGAAGGGACAGGGCGAACACTGAAGCTTTCTTT. The gene calls are TRBV5-4 and TRBJ1-1, with 9 nucleotides matching TRBD1. The length of the CDR3 is 14 residues. Germline values: CDR1 SGHNT, CDR2 YYREEE (reference sequence). V gave up 5 bases and J gave up 1 base; unmatched junction bases: 3.

The rearrangement joins TRBV27 to TRBJ1-2, with TRBD1 matching 9 bases. Germline V gene sequence: CDR1 MNHEY, CDR2 SMNVEV (reference sequence). V trimming: 5 bases; J trimming: 2 bases; junction bases outside the gene matches: 6. The CDR3 runs 15 residues. In DNA, the CDR3 is TGTGCCAGCAGTCACGGGACAGGGAGAAACTATGGCTACACCTTC. This sequence encodes CASSHGTGRNYGYTF.

In nucleotides, the CDR3 is TGCGCCAGCAGCCTAAACGAGGGTGAAAAACTGTTTTTT. It yields the protein CASSLNEGEKLFF. The rearrangement links TRBV4-1 to TRBJ1-4; no definite D call. The CDR3 has 13 residues. The V end was cut by 4 bases, the J end by 7 bases, with 10 bases between. Germline V gives CDR1 MGHRA, CDR2 YSYEKL.

The rearrangement uses TRBV19 and TRBJ1-2, with no clear D. The V end lost 4 bases, the J end lost 8 bases, and 14 bases lay between the germline ends. The CDR3 contains 13 residues. Germline CDR1 reads LNHDA; CDR2 reads SQIVND (reference sequence). Written as DNA, the CDR3 is TGTGCCAGTAGTAGCCAGCAGCGGCGGGGCTACACCTTC. Its protein is CASSSQQRRGYTF. The variable domain in full, completed from reference TRBV19 and TRBJ1-2, reads DGGITQSPKYLFRKEGQNVTLSCEQNLNHDAMYWYRQDPGQGLRLIYYSQIVNDFQKGDIAEGYSVSREKKESFPLTVTSAQKNPTAFYLCASSSQQRRGYTFGSGTRLTVV.

This sequence joins TRBV5-1 and TRBJ2-1; D possibly corresponds to TRBD2 (7 bases). Trimming took off 5 bases at V and 5 bases at J, with 14 bases between the two ends. The CDR3 is 14 residues long. The germline CDR1 and CDR2 sequences are SGHRS and YFSETQ. The DNA for the CDR3 is TGCGCCAGCAGTTCTAGCGGACAGAACAATGAGCAGTTCTTC. It is translated as CASSSSGQNNEQFF.